This T cell receptor beta chain was retrieved from a study of cytomegalovirus exposure and HLA in healthy donors. V lost 5 bases and J lost 3; bases outside the gene matches: 7. The CDR3 covers 14 residues. Germline CDR1 SGHRS, CDR2 YFSETQ. Details on this clone: Its antigen is still unknown.

The PCR ran on 60 Vbeta and 13 Jbeta primers. The protocol was immunoSEQ multiplex PCR, while the TCRdb copy is restricted to in-frame clones and leaves out a portion. The data hold about 140,000 clones, with about 70% observed a single time. Overall study findings and caveats: Among CMV-associated TCR beta chains, most appeared HLA-restricted in a later analysis. Most subjects' HLA-A and HLA-B alleles were reportedly predicted from TCR beta sequences.

The chain links TRBV5-1 to TRBJ2-5; 7 nucleotides agree with TRBD1. This clonotype originated in a man aged 55 to 69 in good health and CMV-seronegative. Sequencing was performed on PBMCs. The CDR3 DNA reads TGCGCCAGCAGGAACATCCAGGGGGAAGAGACCCAGTACTTC. Its translation is CASRNIQGEETQYF.